This T cell receptor beta chain is from a study of breast tumors, draining lymph nodes, adjacent tissues. Whole-study results and caveats: Tumors had less TCR diversity than lymph nodes, more than nontumor tissue. Findings are consistent with lymph node origin and intratumoral expansion of most tumor T cells. Compared with basal-like, luminal-like tumors shared significantly more repertoire with nontumor tissue. Tumor T cell lymph node origin was a supported hypothesis, not proven.

The junction had 3 bases not matched to a gene; V was cut back by 5 bases and J by 2 bases. CDR1 is SGHTA and CDR2 is FQGTGA in the germline V gene. This CDR3 spans 15 amino acids. The lymph nodes were axillary draining lymph nodes from breast cancer patients. TCRdb analysed the multiplex PCR reads with MiXCR anew, one entry per CDR3 protein. This repertoire shows some 170,000 distinct CDR3 sequences, more than 25% found once; its top ten account for roughly 3.8%. This clonotype was seen at least ten times. Its target is not known. This clonotype was sampled from a female donor with breast cancer. Some clones in this sample may be carry-over from other donors' samples. This chain joins TRBV7-3 and TRBJ1-6; 7 bases fit TRBD1. Sequencing was done on a sample of axillary lymph node tissue. As DNA, the CDR3 is TGTGCCAGCAGCCGGGACAGCGCCTATAATTCACCCCTCCACTTT. Amino acids: CASSRDSAYNSPLHF.